What follows is one TCR beta chain and its context. This sample stems from a study of blood T cell repertoires in COVID-19. Repertoires were generated with immunoSEQ multiplex PCR, while TCRdb's copy carries only in-frame clones and drops some. This table holds about 50,000 clones, approximately 88% found once. CDR1 and CDR2 from the germline V gene are SGHNT and YENEEA. The CDR3 sequence is 14 residues long. Germline trimming cut 8 bases from V and 5 bases from J; bases unmatched to any gene: 3. The V call is TRBV11-3, the J call TRBJ2-3; 14 nucleotides line up with TRBD2. The specimen was peripheral blood. This sequence was found in a human donor in a cohort sampled during active COVID-19. DNA of the CDR3: TGTGCCAGCGGCGGACTAGCGGGAGGAGATACGCAGTATTTT. Its translation is CASGGLAGGDTQYF.